Listed below are T cell receptor beta chains from one sample, sequenced in a study of T-cell memory formation after mild COVID-19. MiXCR, run by TCRdb on the 5' RACE reads, gives a single entry per CDR3 protein. The sample shows fewer than 150,000 distinct CDR3 sequences, around 14% of them seen only once. Source material: PBMCs or a T cell subset sorted from them (not recorded which). These receptors were taken from an adult woman who had mild COVID-19 (a few samples of this study predate the infection). Cell type and time point are not known. Both conserved end residues are part of each CDR3. A D gene is named only where the DNA matches it firmly. Expanded clones are given a class, and other clones once, few, many or no size at all.

V gene: TRBV20-1
D gene: -
CDR3 length: 16
clone size: -
J gene: TRBJ1-5
CDR3 protein: CSARELEGKGNQPQHF
CDR3 DNA: TGCAGTGCTAGAGAGCTTGAAGGGAAGGGGAATCAGCCCCAGCATTTT

V gene: TRBV3-1
D gene: TRBD2
CDR3 length: 19
clone size: -
J gene: TRBJ2-1
CDR3 protein: CASSLMGGTSGSHHNEQFF
CDR3 DNA: TGTGCCAGCAGCCTTATGGGGGGGACTAGCGGGAGTCACCACAATGAGCAGTTCTTC

V gene: TRBV3-1
D gene: -
CDR3 length: 15
clone size: few
J gene: TRBJ2-5
CDR3 protein: CASSQDQGIQETQYF
CDR3 DNA: TGTGCCAGCAGCCAAGATCAGGGGATCCAAGAGACCCAGTACTTC

V gene: TRBV12-3/TRBV12-4
D gene: -
CDR3 length: 14
clone size: few
J gene: TRBJ2-3
CDR3 protein: CASSFRGSTDTQYF
CDR3 DNA: TGTGCCAGCAGTTTCAGGGGTAGCACAGATACGCAGTATTTT

V gene: TRBV29-1
D gene: -
CDR3 length: 11
clone size: -
J gene: TRBJ2-7
CDR3 protein: CSVEDGVEQYF
CDR3 DNA: TGCAGCGTTGAAGATGGGGTCGAGCAGTACTTC

V gene: TRBV11-2
D gene: -
CDR3 length: 11
clone size: few
J gene: TRBJ2-7
CDR3 protein: CASNPPGEQYF
CDR3 DNA: TGTGCCAGCAACCCCCCGGGCGAGCAGTACTTC

V gene: TRBV5-1
D gene: -
CDR3 length: 12
clone size: few
J gene: TRBJ2-7
CDR3 protein: CASSFQGGEQYF
CDR3 DNA: TGCGCCAGCAGCTTCCAGGGTGGCGAGCAGTACTTC

V gene: TRBV12-3/TRBV12-4
D gene: TRBD1
CDR3 length: 18
clone size: many
J gene: TRBJ1-6
CDR3 protein: CASRDTGTGGFWNSPLHF
CDR3 DNA: TGTGCCAGCAGAGATACCGGGACAGGCGGATTTTGGAATTCACCCCTCCACTTT

V gene: TRBV9
D gene: -
CDR3 length: 15
clone size: few
J gene: TRBJ2-1
CDR3 protein: CASTPKEGGLNEQFF
CDR3 DNA: TGTGCCAGCACCCCTAAGGAAGGGGGGCTCAATGAGCAGTTCTTC

V gene: TRBV7-8
D gene: -
CDR3 length: 16
clone size: -
J gene: TRBJ1-1
CDR3 protein: CASSQRLTGMVTEAFF
CDR3 DNA: TGTGCCAGCAGTCAACGATTAACAGGGATGGTCACTGAAGCTTTCTTT

V gene: TRBV5-1
D gene: TRBD1
CDR3 length: 16
clone size: -
J gene: TRBJ2-2
CDR3 protein: CASSSTGTGNTGELFF
CDR3 DNA: TGCGCCAGCAGCTCCACCGGGACAGGGAACACCGGGGAGCTGTTTTTT

V gene: TRBV5-1
D gene: TRBD1
CDR3 length: 15
clone size: -
J gene: TRBJ1-4
CDR3 protein: CASSSGTGEGEKLFF
CDR3 DNA: TGCGCCAGCAGCTCCGGGACAGGGGAGGGCGAAAAACTGTTTTTT

V gene: TRBV6-2/TRBV6-3
D gene: -
CDR3 length: 14
clone size: few
J gene: TRBJ2-1
CDR3 protein: CASTAGQPYNEQFF
CDR3 DNA: TGTGCCAGCACCGCGGGACAGCCCTACAATGAGCAGTTCTTC

V gene: TRBV4-1
D gene: -
CDR3 length: 17
clone size: few
J gene: TRBJ2-7
CDR3 protein: CASSQDPTVSFLYEQYF
CDR3 DNA: TGCGCCAGCAGCCAAGATCCGACAGTGTCGTTTCTATACGAGCAGTACTTC

V gene: TRBV7-9
D gene: -
CDR3 length: 14
clone size: few
J gene: TRBJ2-5
CDR3 protein: CASSLYGREETQYF
CDR3 DNA: TGTGCCAGCAGCTTATATGGCAGGGAGGAGACCCAGTACTTC

V gene: TRBV10-3
D gene: -
CDR3 length: 13
clone size: few
J gene: TRBJ1-1
CDR3 protein: CAINPGFDTEAFF
CDR3 DNA: TGTGCCATCAACCCGGGGTTCGATACTGAAGCTTTCTTT

V gene: TRBV4-1
D gene: -
CDR3 length: 16
clone size: -
J gene: TRBJ2-2
CDR3 protein: CASSQEGTSKTGELFF
CDR3 DNA: TGCGCCAGCAGCCAAGAAGGGACGAGCAAGACCGGGGAGCTGTTTTTT

V gene: TRBV14
D gene: -
CDR3 length: 15
clone size: many
J gene: TRBJ2-1
CDR3 protein: CASSQDTGKIYEQFF
CDR3 DNA: TGTGCCAGCAGCCAAGATACAGGGAAAATATATGAGCAGTTCTTC

V gene: TRBV25-1
D gene: -
CDR3 length: 16
clone size: -
J gene: TRBJ2-2
CDR3 protein: CAASTGASVLAGELFF
CDR3 DNA: TGTGCCGCCAGCACTGGGGCTAGCGTCCTCGCCGGGGAGCTGTTTTTT

V gene: TRBV24-1
D gene: TRBD1
CDR3 length: 13
clone size: -
J gene: TRBJ1-2
CDR3 protein: CATSTGDHYGYTF
CDR3 DNA: TGTGCCACCTCGACAGGGGATCACTATGGCTACACCTTC

V gene: TRBV10-3
D gene: -
CDR3 length: 16
clone size: -
J gene: TRBJ1-2
CDR3 protein: CAISDPPIHGDYGYTF
CDR3 DNA: TGTGCCATCAGTGACCCCCCAATACACGGGGACTATGGCTACACCTTC

V gene: TRBV6-6
D gene: TRBD1
CDR3 length: 16
clone size: few
J gene: TRBJ1-5
CDR3 protein: CASSYSIDRVNQPQHF
CDR3 DNA: TGTGCCAGCAGTTACTCAATAGACAGGGTAAATCAGCCCCAGCATTTT

V gene: TRBV7-2
D gene: -
CDR3 length: 13
clone size: few
J gene: TRBJ1-1
CDR3 protein: CASSFETNTEAFF
CDR3 DNA: TGTGCCAGCAGCTTTGAGACGAACACTGAAGCTTTCTTT

V gene: TRBV7-9
D gene: TRBD1
CDR3 length: 15
clone size: many
J gene: TRBJ2-7
CDR3 protein: CASSRPGQGTYEQYF
CDR3 DNA: TGTGCCAGCAGCCGACCGGGACAGGGAACCTACGAGCAGTACTTC

V gene: TRBV20-1
D gene: TRBD2
CDR3 length: 14
clone size: -
J gene: TRBJ2-3
CDR3 protein: CSARDYPLTDTQYF
CDR3 DNA: TGCAGTGCTCGGGACTACCCTCTCACAGATACGCAGTATTTT

V gene: TRBV7-6
D gene: -
CDR3 length: 16
clone size: few
J gene: TRBJ1-4
CDR3 protein: CASSPSGEVLNEKLFF
CDR3 DNA: TGTGCCAGCAGCCCCTCGGGGGAGGTGTTAAATGAAAAACTGTTTTTT

V gene: TRBV12-3/TRBV12-4
D gene: -
CDR3 length: 12
clone size: few
J gene: TRBJ1-1
CDR3 protein: CASITAAAEAFF
CDR3 DNA: TGTGCCAGCATTACCGCAGCAGCTGAAGCTTTCTTT

V gene: TRBV19
D gene: -
CDR3 length: 16
clone size: -
J gene: TRBJ2-1
CDR3 protein: CASSIVGLGGLNEQFF
CDR3 DNA: TGTGCCAGTAGTATAGTAGGCCTAGGGGGATTGAATGAGCAGTTCTTC

V gene: TRBV19
D gene: -
CDR3 length: 12
clone size: -
J gene: TRBJ2-1
CDR3 protein: CASSEIGNEQFF
CDR3 DNA: TGTGCCAGTAGTGAAATAGGCAATGAGCAGTTCTTC

V gene: TRBV6-5
D gene: TRBD1
CDR3 length: 15
clone size: -
J gene: TRBJ2-1
CDR3 protein: CASSQGQGIYNEQFF
CDR3 DNA: TGTGCCAGCAGTCAGGGACAGGGGATTTACAATGAGCAGTTCTTC

V gene: TRBV12-5
D gene: -
CDR3 length: 16
clone size: few
J gene: TRBJ2-7
CDR3 protein: CASGLGIPGPIYEQYF
CDR3 DNA: TGTGCTAGTGGTTTGGGAATCCCGGGGCCGATCTACGAGCAGTACTTC

V gene: TRBV19
D gene: -
CDR3 length: 13
clone size: -
J gene: TRBJ1-1
CDR3 protein: CASKVTGVTEAFF
CDR3 DNA: TGTGCCAGTAAGGTGACGGGCGTCACTGAAGCTTTCTTT

V gene: TRBV6-5
D gene: TRBD2
CDR3 length: 19
clone size: few
J gene: TRBJ2-2
CDR3 protein: CASHFLGLAGGGDTGELFF
CDR3 DNA: TGTGCCAGTCATTTTCTCGGACTAGCGGGAGGCGGGGACACCGGGGAGCTGTTTTTT

V gene: TRBV18
D gene: -
CDR3 length: 14
clone size: few
J gene: TRBJ2-7
CDR3 protein: CASSPTQEAYEQYF
CDR3 DNA: TGTGCCAGCTCACCCACACAGGAAGCCTACGAGCAGTACTTC

V gene: TRBV29-1
D gene: TRBD1
CDR3 length: 13
clone size: -
J gene: TRBJ1-1
CDR3 protein: CSVKPGTATEAFF
CDR3 DNA: TGCAGCGTCAAACCCGGGACAGCGACTGAAGCTTTCTTT

V gene: TRBV12-3/TRBV12-4
D gene: TRBD2
CDR3 length: 14
clone size: -
J gene: TRBJ2-5
CDR3 protein: CASTPAGVQETQYF
CDR3 DNA: TGTGCCAGCACCCCAGCGGGGGTCCAAGAGACCCAGTACTTC

V gene: TRBV7-8
D gene: -
CDR3 length: 14
clone size: -
J gene: TRBJ2-7
CDR3 protein: CASSLEGVTYEQYF
CDR3 DNA: TGTGCCAGCAGCTTAGAGGGGGTCACCTACGAGCAGTACTTC

V gene: TRBV20-1
D gene: -
CDR3 length: 14
clone size: many
J gene: TRBJ2-7
CDR3 protein: CSASSRDTSYEQYF
CDR3 DNA: TGCAGTGCTAGCTCGCGGGACACCTCCTACGAGCAGTACTTC

V gene: TRBV19
D gene: -
CDR3 length: 12
clone size: -
J gene: TRBJ1-2
CDR3 protein: CASKRSNYGYTF
CDR3 DNA: TGTGCCAGTAAACGGAGTAACTATGGCTACACCTTC

V gene: TRBV27
D gene: -
CDR3 length: 14
clone size: few
J gene: TRBJ1-1
CDR3 protein: CASSLWAGDTEAFF
CDR3 DNA: TGTGCCAGCAGTTTATGGGCCGGGGACACTGAAGCTTTCTTT

V gene: TRBV7-9
D gene: TRBD1
CDR3 length: 16
clone size: few
J gene: TRBJ2-5
CDR3 protein: CASSLGTGAEEETQYF
CDR3 DNA: TGTGCCAGCAGCTTAGGGACAGGGGCAGAGGAAGAGACCCAGTACTTC

V gene: TRBV6-2/TRBV6-3
D gene: -
CDR3 length: 14
clone size: -
J gene: TRBJ1-4
CDR3 protein: CASSLLRGNEKLFF
CDR3 DNA: TGTGCCAGCAGCCTATTACGTGGTAATGAAAAACTGTTTTTT

V gene: TRBV29-1
D gene: -
CDR3 length: 11
clone size: -
J gene: TRBJ2-7
CDR3 protein: CSVEKEGEQYF
CDR3 DNA: TGCAGCGTTGAAAAGGAGGGGGAGCAGTACTTC

V gene: TRBV19
D gene: -
CDR3 length: 14
clone size: few
J gene: TRBJ2-1
CDR3 protein: CASSIGGLYNEQFF
CDR3 DNA: TGTGCCAGTAGTATAGGGGGCCTCTACAATGAGCAGTTCTTC

V gene: TRBV7-9
D gene: TRBD1
CDR3 length: 17
clone size: few
J gene: TRBJ1-1
CDR3 protein: CASSLLTGTVTDTEAFF
CDR3 DNA: TGTGCCAGCAGCTTACTGACAGGGACGGTGACGGACACTGAAGCTTTCTTT

V gene: TRBV29-1
D gene: TRBD2
CDR3 length: 18
clone size: few
J gene: TRBJ2-5
CDR3 protein: CSVDRQGLAGGHQETQYF
CDR3 DNA: TGCAGCGTTGATCGCCAGGGGCTAGCGGGAGGGCACCAAGAGACCCAGTACTTC

V gene: TRBV5-6
D gene: -
CDR3 length: 16
clone size: -
J gene: TRBJ2-1
CDR3 protein: CASSSRWRGGYNEQFF
CDR3 DNA: TGTGCCAGCAGCTCCAGGTGGAGGGGTGGCTACAATGAGCAGTTCTTC

V gene: TRBV4-3
D gene: -
CDR3 length: 17
clone size: -
J gene: TRBJ1-4
CDR3 protein: CASSPSRGGATNEKLFF
CDR3 DNA: TGCGCCAGCAGCCCATCCAGGGGAGGCGCAACTAATGAAAAACTGTTTTTT

V gene: TRBV12-3/TRBV12-4
D gene: -
CDR3 length: 15
clone size: many
J gene: TRBJ2-3
CDR3 protein: CASTPGVGSADTQYF
CDR3 DNA: TGTGCCAGCACCCCGGGGGTTGGCTCCGCAGATACGCAGTATTTT

V gene: TRBV11-2
D gene: TRBD2
CDR3 length: 16
clone size: -
J gene: TRBJ2-3
CDR3 protein: CASSFSRGDDTDTQYF
CDR3 DNA: TGTGCCAGCAGCTTCTCGCGGGGGGATGACACAGATACGCAGTATTTT

V gene: TRBV11-2
D gene: -
CDR3 length: 17
clone size: -
J gene: TRBJ2-2
CDR3 protein: CASSLPTGPASTGELFF
CDR3 DNA: TGTGCCAGCAGCTTACCCACCGGGCCAGCCAGCACCGGGGAGCTGTTTTTT

V gene: TRBV7-3
D gene: -
CDR3 length: 14
clone size: -
J gene: TRBJ2-7
CDR3 protein: CASSPRGASDEQYF
CDR3 DNA: TGTGCCAGCAGCCCTAGGGGGGCGTCGGACGAGCAGTACTTC

V gene: TRBV9
D gene: -
CDR3 length: 16
clone size: few
J gene: TRBJ2-1
CDR3 protein: CASSTHTGPEYNEQFF
CDR3 DNA: TGTGCCAGCAGCACCCACACGGGGCCAGAGTACAATGAGCAGTTCTTC

V gene: TRBV7-9
D gene: -
CDR3 length: 12
clone size: few
J gene: TRBJ1-1
CDR3 protein: CASSSHLTEAFF
CDR3 DNA: TGTGCCAGCAGCTCCCATCTCACTGAAGCTTTCTTT